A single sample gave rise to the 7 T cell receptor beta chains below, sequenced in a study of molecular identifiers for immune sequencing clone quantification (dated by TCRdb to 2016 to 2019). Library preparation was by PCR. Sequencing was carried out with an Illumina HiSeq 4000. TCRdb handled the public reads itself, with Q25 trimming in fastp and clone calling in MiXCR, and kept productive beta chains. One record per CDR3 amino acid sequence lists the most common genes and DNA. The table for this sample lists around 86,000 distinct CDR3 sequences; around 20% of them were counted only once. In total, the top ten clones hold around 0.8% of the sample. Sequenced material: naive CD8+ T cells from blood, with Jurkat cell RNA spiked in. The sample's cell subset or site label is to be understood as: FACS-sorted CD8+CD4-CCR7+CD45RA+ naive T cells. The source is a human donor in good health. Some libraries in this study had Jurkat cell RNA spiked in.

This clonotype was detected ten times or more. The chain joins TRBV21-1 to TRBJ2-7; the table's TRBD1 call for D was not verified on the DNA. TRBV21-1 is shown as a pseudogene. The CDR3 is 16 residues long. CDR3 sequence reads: CASSKVGDSISYEQYF. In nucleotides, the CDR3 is TGTGCCAGCAGCAAAGTTGGGGACAGCATCTCCTACGAGCAGTACTTC.

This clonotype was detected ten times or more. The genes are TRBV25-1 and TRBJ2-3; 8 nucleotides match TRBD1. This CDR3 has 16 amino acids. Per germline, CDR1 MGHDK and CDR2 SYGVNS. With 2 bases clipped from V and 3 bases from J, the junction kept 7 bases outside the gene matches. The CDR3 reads CASSEATGGGTDTQYF. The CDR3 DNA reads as TGTGCCAGCAGTGAAGCAACAGGGGGTGGAACAGATACGCAGTATTTT.

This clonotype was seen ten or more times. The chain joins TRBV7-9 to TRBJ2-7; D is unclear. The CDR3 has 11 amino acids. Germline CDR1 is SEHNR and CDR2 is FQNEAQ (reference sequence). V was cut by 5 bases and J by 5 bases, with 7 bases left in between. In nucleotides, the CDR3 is TGTGCCAGCAGCGGGCCCCACGAGCAGTACTTC. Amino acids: CASSGPHEQYF.

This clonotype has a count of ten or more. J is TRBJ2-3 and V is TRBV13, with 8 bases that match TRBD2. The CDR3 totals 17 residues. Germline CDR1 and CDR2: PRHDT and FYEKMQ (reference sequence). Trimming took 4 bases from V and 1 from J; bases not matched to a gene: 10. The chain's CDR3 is CASSSLIAGRGTDTQYF. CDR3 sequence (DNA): TGTGCCAGCAGCTCCCTAATAGCGGGAAGAGGCACAGATACGCAGTATTTT.

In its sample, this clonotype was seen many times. CDR3 sequence (DNA): TGTGCCAGCCCCAGCCCCGGGGAGGAGCTGTTTTTT. Translating gives CASPSPGEELFF. The chain has TRBV6-5 and TRBJ2-2; D is possibly TRBD2 (5 bases). Trimming took off 8 bases at V and 10 bases at J, with 14 bases between the two ends. Germline V gives CDR1 MNHEY, CDR2 SVGAGI. The CDR3 covers 12 residues.

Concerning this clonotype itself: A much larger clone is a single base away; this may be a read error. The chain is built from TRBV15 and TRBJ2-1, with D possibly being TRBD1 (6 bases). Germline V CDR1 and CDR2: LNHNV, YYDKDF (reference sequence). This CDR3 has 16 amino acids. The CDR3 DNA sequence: TGTGCCACCGGCAGAGCCCCAGGGGTCGGCTACAATGAGCAGTTCTTC. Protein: CATGRAPGVGYNEQFF.

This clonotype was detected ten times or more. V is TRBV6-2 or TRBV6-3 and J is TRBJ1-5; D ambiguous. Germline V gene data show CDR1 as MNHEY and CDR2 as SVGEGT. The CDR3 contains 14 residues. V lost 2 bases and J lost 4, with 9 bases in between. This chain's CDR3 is CASSYRPANQPQHF. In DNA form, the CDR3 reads TGTGCCAGCAGTTACAGGCCAGCGAATCAGCCCCAGCATTTT.